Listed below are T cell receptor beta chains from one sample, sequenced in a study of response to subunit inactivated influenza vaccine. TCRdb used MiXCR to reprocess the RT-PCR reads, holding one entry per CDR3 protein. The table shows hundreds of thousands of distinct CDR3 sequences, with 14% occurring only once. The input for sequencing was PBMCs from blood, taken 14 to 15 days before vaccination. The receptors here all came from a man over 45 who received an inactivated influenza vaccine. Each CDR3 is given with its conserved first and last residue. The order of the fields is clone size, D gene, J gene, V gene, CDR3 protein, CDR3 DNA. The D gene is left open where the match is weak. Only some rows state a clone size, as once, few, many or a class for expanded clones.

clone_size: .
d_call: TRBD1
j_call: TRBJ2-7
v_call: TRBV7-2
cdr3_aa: CASRRGQGHEQYF
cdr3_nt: TGTGCCAGTCGCCGGGGACAGGGGCACGAGCAGTACTTC

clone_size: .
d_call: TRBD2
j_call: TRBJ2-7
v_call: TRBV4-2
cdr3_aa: CASSQVSGGAHEQYF
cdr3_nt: TGTGCCAGCAGCCAAGTTAGCGGGGGGGCCCACGAGCAGTACTTC

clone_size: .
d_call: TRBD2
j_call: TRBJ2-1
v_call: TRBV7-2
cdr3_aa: CASSLGAGLNEQFF
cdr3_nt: TGTGCCAGCAGCTTAGGAGCGGGGCTCAATGAGCAGTTCTTC

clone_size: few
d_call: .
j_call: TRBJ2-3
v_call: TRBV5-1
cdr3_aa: CASSLKSSSLRTDTQYF
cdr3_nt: TGCGCCAGCAGCTTGAAATCGTCTAGCTTACGCACAGATACGCAGTATTTT

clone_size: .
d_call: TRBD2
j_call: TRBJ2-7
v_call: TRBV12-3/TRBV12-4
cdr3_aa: CASSLGTSGANEQYF
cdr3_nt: TGTGCCAGCAGTTTGGGGACTAGCGGGGCCAACGAGCAGTACTTC

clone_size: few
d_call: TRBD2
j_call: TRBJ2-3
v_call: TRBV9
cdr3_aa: CASNERERVTDTQYF
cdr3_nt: TGTGCCAGCAACGAGCGGGAGCGGGTCACAGATACGCAGTATTTT

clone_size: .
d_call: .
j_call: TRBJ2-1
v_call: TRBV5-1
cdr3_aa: CASSLAVGVGDNEQFF
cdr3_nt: TGCGCCAGCAGCTTGGCAGTTGGGGTAGGAGACAATGAGCAGTTCTTC

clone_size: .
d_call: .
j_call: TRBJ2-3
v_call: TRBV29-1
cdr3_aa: CSVATTDTQYF
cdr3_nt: TGCAGCGTAGCCACAACGGATACGCAGTATTTT

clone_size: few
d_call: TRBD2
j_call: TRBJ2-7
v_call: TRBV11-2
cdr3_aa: CASSLAKASGILEQYF
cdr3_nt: TGTGCCAGCAGCTTAGCAAAGGCTAGCGGGATTCTCGAGCAGTACTTC

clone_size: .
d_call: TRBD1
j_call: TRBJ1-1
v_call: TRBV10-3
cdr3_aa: CAISYQGANTEAFF
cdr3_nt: TGTGCCATCAGTTACCAGGGGGCGAACACTGAAGCTTTCTTT

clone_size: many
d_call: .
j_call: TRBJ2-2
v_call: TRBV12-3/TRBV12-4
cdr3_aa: CASSDRTGNTGELFF
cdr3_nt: TGTGCCAGCAGTGACCGAACAGGGAACACCGGGGAGCTGTTTTTT

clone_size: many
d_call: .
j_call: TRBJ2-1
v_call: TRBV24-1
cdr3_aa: CATRAGTSYNEQFF
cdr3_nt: TGTGCCACCAGGGCAGGGACTTCCTACAATGAGCAGTTCTTC

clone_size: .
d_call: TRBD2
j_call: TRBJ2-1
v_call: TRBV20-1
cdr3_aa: CSARVGSAAGDFYNEQFF
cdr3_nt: TGCAGTGCTAGAGTGGGATCGGCCGCGGGGGATTTCTACAATGAGCAGTTCTTC

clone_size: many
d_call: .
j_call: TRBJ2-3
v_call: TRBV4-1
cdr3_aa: CASSQDPVFSTDTQYF
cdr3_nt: TGCGCCAGCAGCCAAGATCCAGTGTTTAGCACAGATACGCAGTATTTT

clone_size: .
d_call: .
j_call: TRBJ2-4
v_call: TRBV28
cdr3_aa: CASSYIAKNIQYF
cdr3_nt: TGTGCCAGCAGTTACATAGCCAAAAACATTCAGTACTTC

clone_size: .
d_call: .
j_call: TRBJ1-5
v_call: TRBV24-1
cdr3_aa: CATWSGISTDTQHF
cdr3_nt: TGTGCCACCTGGAGCGGGATTAGCACAGATACGCAGCATTTT

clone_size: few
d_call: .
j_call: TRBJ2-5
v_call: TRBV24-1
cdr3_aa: CATSDLRLGQETQYF
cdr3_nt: TGTGCCACCAGTGATCTCCGACTAGGCCAAGAGACCCAGTACTTC

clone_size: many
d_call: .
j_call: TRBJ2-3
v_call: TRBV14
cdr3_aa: CASSQIDSGTDTQYF
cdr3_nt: TGTGCCAGCAGCCAGATCGATTCAGGCACAGATACGCAGTATTTT

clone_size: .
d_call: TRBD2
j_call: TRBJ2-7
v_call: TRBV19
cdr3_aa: CATRTSGGFSYEQYF
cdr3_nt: TGTGCCACCCGGACTAGCGGGGGGTTCTCCTACGAGCAGTACTTC

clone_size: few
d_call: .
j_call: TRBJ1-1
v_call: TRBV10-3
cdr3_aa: CAISQGSEAFF
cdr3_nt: TGTGCCATCAGTCAGGGTTCTGAAGCTTTCTTT

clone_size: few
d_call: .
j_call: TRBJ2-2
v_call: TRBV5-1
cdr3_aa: CASSSGLPGELFF
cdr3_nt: TGCGCCAGCAGCTCCGGACTACCCGGGGAGCTGTTTTTT

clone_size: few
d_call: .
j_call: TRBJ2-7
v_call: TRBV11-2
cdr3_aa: CASSSGAPRAEQYF
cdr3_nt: TGTGCCAGCAGTTCAGGGGCACCCCGGGCCGAGCAGTACTTC

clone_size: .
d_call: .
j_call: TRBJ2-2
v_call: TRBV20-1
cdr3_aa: CSARVGGRGNTGELFF
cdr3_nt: TGCAGTGCTAGAGTCGGGGGGCGAGGTAACACCGGGGAGCTGTTTTTT

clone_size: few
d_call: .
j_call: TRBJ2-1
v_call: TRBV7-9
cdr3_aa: CASALGGNEQFF
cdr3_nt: TGTGCCAGCGCCCTCGGAGGGAATGAGCAGTTCTTC

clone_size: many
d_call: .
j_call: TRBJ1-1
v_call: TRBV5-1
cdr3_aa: CASSGSDNTEAFF
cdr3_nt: TGCGCCAGCAGCGGTTCGGATAACACTGAAGCTTTCTTT

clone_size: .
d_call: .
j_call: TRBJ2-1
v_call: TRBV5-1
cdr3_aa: CASSLSLERAYNEQFF
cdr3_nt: TGCGCCAGCAGCTTGAGTTTGGAAAGGGCTTACAATGAGCAGTTCTTC

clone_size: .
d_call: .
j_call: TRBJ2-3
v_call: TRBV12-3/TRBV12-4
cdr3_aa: CASTVTGPSVRDTQYF
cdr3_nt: TGTGCCAGCACCGTTACCGGGCCGTCGGTTCGAGATACGCAGTATTTT

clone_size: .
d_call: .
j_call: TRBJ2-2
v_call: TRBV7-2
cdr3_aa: CASSSRFGELFF
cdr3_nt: TGTGCCAGCAGCTCGAGGTTCGGGGAGCTGTTTTTT

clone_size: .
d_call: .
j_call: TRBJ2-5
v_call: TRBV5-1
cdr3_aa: CASSLEPSRDQETQYF
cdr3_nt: TGCGCCAGCAGCTTGGAGCCTAGCCGGGATCAAGAGACCCAGTACTTC

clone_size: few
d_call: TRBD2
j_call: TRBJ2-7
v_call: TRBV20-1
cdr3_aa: CSAPPAGESSEQYF
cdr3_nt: TGCAGTGCCCCCCCTGCGGGGGAATCGTCCGAGCAGTACTTC